The entry below gives a single T cell receptor beta chain sequence along with its context. The CDR3 loop spans 14 amino acids. Losses at the gene ends were 1 base for V and 0 bases for J; bases not matched to a gene: 0. The germline V gene encodes CDR1 GTSNPN and CDR2 SVGIG (reference sequence). The sample comes from a study of blood T cell repertoires in COVID-19. Study information: Spain, Italy and the United States supplied samples that represented acute and convalescent COVID-19. PBMCs, B-cell-depleted T cells, or T cells were the source of the cDNA or gDNA that made up the material.

In the original analysis: How many nucleated cells were present was estimated from reference gene primer amplification. Assay used: immunoSEQ multiplex PCR; TCRdb lists only in-frame clones, some missing. The V and J calls and clone size are taken from that table; D and trimming were inferred from the DNA. Here the sample spans 150,000 or so clones, around 85% being singletons. The specimen sequenced was peripheral blood. The chain joins TRBV30 to TRBJ1-3; 7 nucleotides match TRBD1. The source is a man in his 60s with COVID-19, enrolled during active disease. The CDR3 loop reads CAWSGQGSGNTIYF. The DNA for the CDR3 is TGTGCCTGGAGTGGACAGGGCTCTGGAAACACCATATATTTT.